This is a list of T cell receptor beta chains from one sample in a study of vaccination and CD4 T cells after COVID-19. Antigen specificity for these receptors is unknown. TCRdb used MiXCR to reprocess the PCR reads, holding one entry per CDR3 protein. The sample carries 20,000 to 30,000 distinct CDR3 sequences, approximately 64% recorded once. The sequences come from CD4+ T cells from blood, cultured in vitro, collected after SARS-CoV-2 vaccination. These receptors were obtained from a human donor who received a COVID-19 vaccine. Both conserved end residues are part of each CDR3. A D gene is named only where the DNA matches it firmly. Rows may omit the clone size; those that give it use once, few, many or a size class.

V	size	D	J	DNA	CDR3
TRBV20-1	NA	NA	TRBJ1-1	TGCAGTGCTAGAGATCCGGGATCAAAGGCTGAAGCTTTCTTT	CSARDPGSKAEAFF
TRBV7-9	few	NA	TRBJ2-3	TGTGCCAGCAGCTTAGCGATGCAGGACACAGATACGCAGTATTTT	CASSLAMQDTDTQYF
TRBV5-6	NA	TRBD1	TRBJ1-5	TGTGCCAGCAGCTTTTGGGACAGGGACAATCAGCCCCAGCATTTT	CASSFWDRDNQPQHF
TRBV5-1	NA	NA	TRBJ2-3	TGCGCCAGCAGCTTGGGGGTTAGCACAGATACGCAGTATTTT	CASSLGVSTDTQYF
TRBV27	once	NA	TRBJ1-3	TGTGCCAGCAGTTTGGGGGTAGCTGGAAACACCATATATTTT	CASSLGVAGNTIYF
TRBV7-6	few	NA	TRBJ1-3	TGTGCCAGCAGCCCTTATGGACAGTACTCTGGAAACACCATATATTTT	CASSPYGQYSGNTIYF
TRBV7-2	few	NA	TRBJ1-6	TGTGCCAGCAGCTTAGCGGGGGCCAATTCACCCCTCCACTTT	CASSLAGANSPLHF
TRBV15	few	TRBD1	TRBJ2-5	TGTGCCACCAGCAGGCCCCCGGGACAGGGAGGAGAGACCCAGTACTTC	CATSRPPGQGGETQYF
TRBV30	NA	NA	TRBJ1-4	TGTGCCTCGGGGGGAGATGAAAAACTGTTTTTT	CASGGDEKLFF
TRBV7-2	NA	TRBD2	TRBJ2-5	TGTGCCAGCAGCCCCCAGACTAGCGGGGGGGACATCCAGTACTTC	CASSPQTSGGDIQYF
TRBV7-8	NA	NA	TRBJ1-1	TGTGCCAGCAGCCACGGGCTGCGGGGTGAAGCTTTCTTT	CASSHGLRGEAFF
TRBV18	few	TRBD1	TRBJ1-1	TGTGCCAGCTCACCAGACGGACAGGGTTCGAACACTGAAGCTTTCTTT	CASSPDGQGSNTEAFF
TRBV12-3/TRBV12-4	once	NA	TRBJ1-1	TGTGCCAGCCGGACAGTCAGGAACACTGAAGCTTTCTTT	CASRTVRNTEAFF
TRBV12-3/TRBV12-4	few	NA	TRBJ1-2	TGTGCCAGCAGTTTAGTAGGGGGTGGCTACACCTTC	CASSLVGGGYTF
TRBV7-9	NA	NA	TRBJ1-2	TGTGCCAGCAGCTCCCATCTAATGACGGTCTATGGCTACACCTTC	CASSSHLMTVYGYTF
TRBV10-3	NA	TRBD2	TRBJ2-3	TGTGCAGCGGGGGCTAGCTCAGATACGCAGTATTTT	CAAGASSDTQYF
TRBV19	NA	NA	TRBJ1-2	TGTGCCAGTGGCGAGCCCAGCAGGGCGGGTAACTATGGCTACACCTTC	CASGEPSRAGNYGYTF